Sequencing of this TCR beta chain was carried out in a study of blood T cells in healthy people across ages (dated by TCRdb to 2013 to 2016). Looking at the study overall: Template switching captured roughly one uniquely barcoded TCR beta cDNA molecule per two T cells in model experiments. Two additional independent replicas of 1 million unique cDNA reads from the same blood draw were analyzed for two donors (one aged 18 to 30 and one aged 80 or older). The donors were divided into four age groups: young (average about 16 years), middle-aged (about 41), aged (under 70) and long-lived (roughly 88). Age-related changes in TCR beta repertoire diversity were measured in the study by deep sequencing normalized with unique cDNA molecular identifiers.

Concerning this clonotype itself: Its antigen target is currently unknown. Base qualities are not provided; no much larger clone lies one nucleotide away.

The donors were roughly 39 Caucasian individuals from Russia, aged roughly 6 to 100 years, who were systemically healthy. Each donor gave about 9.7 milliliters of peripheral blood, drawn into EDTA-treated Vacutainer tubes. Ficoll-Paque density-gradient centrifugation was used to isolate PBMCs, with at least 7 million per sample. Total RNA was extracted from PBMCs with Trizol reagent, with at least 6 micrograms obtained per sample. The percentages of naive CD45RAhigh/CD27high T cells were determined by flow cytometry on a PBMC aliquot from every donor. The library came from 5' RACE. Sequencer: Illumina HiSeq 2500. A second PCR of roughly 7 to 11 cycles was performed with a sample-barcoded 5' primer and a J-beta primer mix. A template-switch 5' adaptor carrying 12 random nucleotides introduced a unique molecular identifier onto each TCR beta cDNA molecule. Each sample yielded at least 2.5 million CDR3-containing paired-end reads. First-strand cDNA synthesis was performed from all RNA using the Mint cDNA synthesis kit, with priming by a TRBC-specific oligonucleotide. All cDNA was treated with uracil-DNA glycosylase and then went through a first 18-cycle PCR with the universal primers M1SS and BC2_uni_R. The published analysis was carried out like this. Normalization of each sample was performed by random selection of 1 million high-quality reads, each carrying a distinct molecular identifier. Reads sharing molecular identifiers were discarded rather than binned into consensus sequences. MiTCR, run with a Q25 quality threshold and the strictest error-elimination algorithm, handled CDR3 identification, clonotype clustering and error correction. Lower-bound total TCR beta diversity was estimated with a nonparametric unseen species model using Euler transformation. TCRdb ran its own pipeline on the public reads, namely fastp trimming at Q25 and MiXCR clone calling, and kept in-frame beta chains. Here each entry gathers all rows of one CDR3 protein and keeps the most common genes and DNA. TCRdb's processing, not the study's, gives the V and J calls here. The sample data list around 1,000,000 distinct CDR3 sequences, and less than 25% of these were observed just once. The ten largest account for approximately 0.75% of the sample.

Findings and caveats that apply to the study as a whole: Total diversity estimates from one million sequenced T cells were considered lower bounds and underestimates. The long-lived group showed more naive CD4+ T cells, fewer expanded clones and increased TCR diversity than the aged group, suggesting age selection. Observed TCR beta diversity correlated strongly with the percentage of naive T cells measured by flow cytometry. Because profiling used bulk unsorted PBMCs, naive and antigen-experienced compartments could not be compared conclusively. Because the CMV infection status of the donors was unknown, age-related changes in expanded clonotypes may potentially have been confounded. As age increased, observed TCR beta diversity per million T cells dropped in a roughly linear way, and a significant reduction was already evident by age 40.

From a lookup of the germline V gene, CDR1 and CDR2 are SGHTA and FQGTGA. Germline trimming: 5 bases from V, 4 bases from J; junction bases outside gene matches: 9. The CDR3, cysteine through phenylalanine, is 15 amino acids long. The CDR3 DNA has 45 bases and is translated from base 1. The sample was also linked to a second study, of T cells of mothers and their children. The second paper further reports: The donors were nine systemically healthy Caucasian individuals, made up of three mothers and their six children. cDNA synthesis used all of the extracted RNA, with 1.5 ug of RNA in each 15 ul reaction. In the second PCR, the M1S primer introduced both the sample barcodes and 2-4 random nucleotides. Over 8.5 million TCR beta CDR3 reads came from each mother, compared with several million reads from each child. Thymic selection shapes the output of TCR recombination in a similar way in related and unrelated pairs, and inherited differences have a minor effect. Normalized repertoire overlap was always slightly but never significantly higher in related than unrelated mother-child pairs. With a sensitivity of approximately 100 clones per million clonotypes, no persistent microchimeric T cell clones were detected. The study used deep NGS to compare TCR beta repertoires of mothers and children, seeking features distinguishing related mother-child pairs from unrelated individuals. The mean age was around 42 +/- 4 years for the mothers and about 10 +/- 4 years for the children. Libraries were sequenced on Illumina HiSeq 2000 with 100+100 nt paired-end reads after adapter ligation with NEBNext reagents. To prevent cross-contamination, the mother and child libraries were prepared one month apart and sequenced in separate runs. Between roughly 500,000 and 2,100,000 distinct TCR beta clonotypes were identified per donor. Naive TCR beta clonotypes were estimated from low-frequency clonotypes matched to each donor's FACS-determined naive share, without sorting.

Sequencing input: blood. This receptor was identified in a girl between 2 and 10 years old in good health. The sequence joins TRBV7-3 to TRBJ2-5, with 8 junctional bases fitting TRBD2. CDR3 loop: CASSREGGPAETQYF. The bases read TGTGCCAGCAGCCGGGAGGGGGGGCCCGCAGAGACCCAGTACTTC.